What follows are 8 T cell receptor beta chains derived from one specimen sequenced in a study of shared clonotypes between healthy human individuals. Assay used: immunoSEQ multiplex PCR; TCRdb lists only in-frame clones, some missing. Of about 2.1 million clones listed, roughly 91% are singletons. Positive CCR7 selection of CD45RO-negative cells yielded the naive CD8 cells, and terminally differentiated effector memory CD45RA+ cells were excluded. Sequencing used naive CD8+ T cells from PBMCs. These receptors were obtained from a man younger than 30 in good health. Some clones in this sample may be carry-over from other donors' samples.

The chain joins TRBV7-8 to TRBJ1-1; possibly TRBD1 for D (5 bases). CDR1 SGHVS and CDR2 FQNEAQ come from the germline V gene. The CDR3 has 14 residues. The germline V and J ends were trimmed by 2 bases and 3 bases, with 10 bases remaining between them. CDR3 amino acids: CASSLTRGDTEAFF. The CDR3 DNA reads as TGTGCCAGCAGCTTAACGCGGGGGGACACTGAAGCTTTCTTT.

CDR3 nucleotides: TGTGCCACCAGCAGAGCGGGGGGGCGTGATGGCTACACCTTC. As protein: CATSRAGGRDGYTF. The chain uses TRBV15 and TRBJ1-2; TRBD1 is a possible D gene (6 bases). V shed 1 base and J shed 6 bases, with 12 bases lying between them. This CDR3 is 14 amino acids long. Germline values: CDR1 LNHNV, CDR2 YYDKDF (reference sequence).

CDR3 coding DNA: TGTGCCAGCACCACCCGGGACACCCCGGGGAATGAGCAGTTCTTC. Translated, it gives CASTTRDTPGNEQFF. V and J are TRBV6-6 and TRBJ2-1; D perhaps matches TRBD1 (6 bases). This CDR3 has 15 residues. Germline V lookup: CDR1 MNHNY, CDR2 SVGAGI (reference sequence). V was cut by 7 bases and J by 7 bases, with 20 bases left in between.

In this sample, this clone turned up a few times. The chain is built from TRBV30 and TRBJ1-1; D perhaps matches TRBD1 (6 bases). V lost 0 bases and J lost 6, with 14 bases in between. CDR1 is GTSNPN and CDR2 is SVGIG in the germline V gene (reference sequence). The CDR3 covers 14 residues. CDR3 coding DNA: TGTGCCTGGAGTGTACTCCAACAGGGTGCTGAAGCTTTCTTT. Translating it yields CAWSVLQQGAEAFF.

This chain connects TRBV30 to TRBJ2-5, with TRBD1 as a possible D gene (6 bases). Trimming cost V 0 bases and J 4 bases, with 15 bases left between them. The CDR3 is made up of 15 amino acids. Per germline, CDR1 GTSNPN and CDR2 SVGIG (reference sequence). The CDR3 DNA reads TGTGCCTGGAGTGTAAGGGCAGGGGTCATAGAGACCCAGTACTTC. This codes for CAWSVRAGVIETQYF. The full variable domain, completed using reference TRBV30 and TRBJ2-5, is SQTIHQWPATLVQPVGSPLSLECTVEGTSNPNLYWYRQAAGRGLQLLFYSVGIGQISSEVPQNLSASRPQDRQFILSSKKLLLSDSGFYLCAWSVRAGVIETQYFGPGTRLLVL.

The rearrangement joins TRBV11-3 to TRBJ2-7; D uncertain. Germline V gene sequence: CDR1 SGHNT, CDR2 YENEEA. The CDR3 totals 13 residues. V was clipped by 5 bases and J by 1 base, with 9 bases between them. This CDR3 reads CASSAPGSYEQYF. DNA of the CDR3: TGTGCCAGCAGCGCCCCGGGTTCCTACGAGCAGTACTTC. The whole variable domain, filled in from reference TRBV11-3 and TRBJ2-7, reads EAGVVQSPRYKIIEKKQPVAFWCNPISGHNTLYWYLQNLGQGPELLIRYENEEAVDDSQLPKDRFSAERLKGVDSTLKIQPAELGDSAVYLCASSAPGSYEQYFGPGTRLTVT.

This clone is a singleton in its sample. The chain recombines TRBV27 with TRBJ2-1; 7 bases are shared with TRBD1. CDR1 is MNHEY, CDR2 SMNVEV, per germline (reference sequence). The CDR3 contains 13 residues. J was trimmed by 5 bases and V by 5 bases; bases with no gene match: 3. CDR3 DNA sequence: TGTGCCAGCAGTGACAGGGAAAACAATGAGCAGTTCTTC. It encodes CASSDRENNEQFF.

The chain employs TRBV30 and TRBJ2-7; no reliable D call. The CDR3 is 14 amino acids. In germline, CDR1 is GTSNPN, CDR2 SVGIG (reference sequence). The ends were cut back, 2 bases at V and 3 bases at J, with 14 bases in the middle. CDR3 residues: CAWSSTHRSYEQYF. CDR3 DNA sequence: TGTGCCTGGAGTTCAACACATAGGAGCTACGAGCAGTACTTC.